Each of the 23 T cell receptor beta chains below was sequenced from the same sample in a study of blood T cell repertoires in COVID-19. TCRdb's table, derived via immunoSEQ multiplex PCR, lists solely in-frame clones and lacks some. The sample has 200,000 to 250,000 clones, around nine tenths seen once. Sequencing used peripheral blood. All receptors derive from an older woman who had recovered from COVID-19.

This CDR3 reads CASTQAGGTYNEQFF. The CDR3 DNA reads as TGTGCCAGCACCCAAGCGGGGGGAACGTACAATGAGCAGTTCTTC. V and J are TRBV7-2 and TRBJ2-1, with 9 bases aligning to TRBD2. In germline, CDR1 is SGHTA, CDR2 FQGNSA. The CDR3 spans 15 residues. Germline trimming cut 7 bases from V and 4 bases from J; bases unmatched to any gene: 8.

The chain combines TRBV27 with TRBJ2-1; possible D gene TRBD1, 6 bases. Germline values: CDR1 MNHEY, CDR2 SMNVEV (reference sequence). V was trimmed by 5 bases and J by 7 bases, leaving 18 bases between them. The CDR3 has 15 amino acids. The CDR3 sequence is CASSKLPPGQNEQFF. For the CDR3, the DNA is TGTGCCAGCAGTAAACTACCGCCCGGACAGAATGAGCAGTTCTTC.

This chain joins TRBV9 and TRBJ2-7; weak D call: TRBD1 (6 bases). The V gene's germline CDR1 is SGDLS and CDR2 YYNGEE. Trimming took 0 bases from V and 1 from J, leaving 11 bases between them. The CDR3 totals 15 residues. The CDR3 region is CASSVGGTMSYEQYF. CDR3 sequence (DNA): TGTGCCAGCAGCGTAGGGGGGACAATGTCCTACGAGCAGTACTTC.

This chain connects TRBV20-1 to TRBJ2-7; perhaps TRBD2 as D (6 bases). Trimming pared 7 bases from V and 3 bases from J, leaving 10 bases between. Germline V gives CDR1 DFQATT, CDR2 SNEGSKA (reference sequence). The CDR3 spans 11 residues. The CDR3 spells CSGGTDYEQYF. The CDR3 coding sequence is TGCAGTGGCGGGACGGACTACGAGCAGTACTTC.

This rearrangement joins TRBV29-1 to TRBJ2-5; 9 bases line up with TRBD1. V lost 7 bases to trimming and J lost 7 bases; unmatched junction nucleotides: 7. Germline loops: CDR1 SQVTM, CDR2 ANQGSEA. The CDR3 is 12 amino acids. CDR3 in amino acids: CSGRTGVATQYF. The CDR3 DNA is TGCAGCGGACGGACAGGGGTGGCGACCCAGTACTTC.

This rearrangement joins TRBV19 to TRBJ1-2, with D possibly matching TRBD1 (5 bases). Germline lookup yields CDR1 LNHDA and CDR2 SQIVND (reference sequence). Trimming left V 3 bases short and J 8 bases short, with 16 bases between. The CDR3 contains 14 residues. This CDR3 is CASSILGREDGYTF. DNA for the CDR3: TGTGCCAGTAGTATTTTAGGCAGGGAGGACGGCTACACCTTC.

The CDR3 here is CASRGQGNYEQYF. The CDR3 nucleotides read TGTGCCAGCAGGGGACAGGGCAACTACGAGCAGTACTTC. The chain has TRBV2 and TRBJ2-7, with 9 bases identical to TRBD1. Germline trimming cut 6 bases from V and 3 bases from J; bases unmatched to any gene: 3. The CDR3 runs to 13 residues. Germline-derived CDR1 and CDR2 are SNHLY and FYNNEI.

The chain combines TRBV18 with TRBJ2-7; TRBD1 agrees at 9 bases. Germline lookup yields CDR1 KGHSH and CDR2 LQKENI. V lost 2 bases to trimming and J lost 5 bases; unmatched junction nucleotides: 7. The CDR3 runs to 15 residues. The CDR3 bases are TGTGCCAGCTCACCAAACAGGGGGCGGCTCGACGAGCAGTACTTC. This translates into CASSPNRGRLDEQYF.

The CDR3 here is CASRPGTGNFSARTGELFF. The CDR3 bases are TGTGCAAGTCGCCCTGGGACAGGCAACTTCTCCGCGAGGACCGGGGAGCTGTTTTTT. The chain employs TRBV12-2 and TRBJ2-2; the tabulated D call, TRBD1, remains unverified against the DNA. TRBV12-2 is tagged as a pseudogene. CDR3 size: 19 residues.

The chain employs TRBV2 and TRBJ2-5, with 13 positions matching TRBD2. V shed 3 bases, J shed 2 bases, and the junction held 9 bases outside the gene matches. In germline, CDR1 is SNHLY, CDR2 FYNNEI. The CDR3 has 18 residues. DNA for the CDR3: TGTGCCAGCAGTGATACGAGACTAGCGGGGGGCCCACAAGAGACCCAGTACTTC. Protein sequence: CASSDTRLAGGPQETQYF.

The chain recombines TRBV5-1 with TRBJ2-4; possible D gene TRBD1, 5 bases. CDR1 is SGHRS and CDR2 is YFSETQ in the germline V gene. CDR3 size: 13 residues. With 4 bases removed from V and 8 bases from J, the gap between germline ends came to 13 bases. CDR3 nucleotides: TGCGCCAGCAGCGTTCAGGGTTTGGACATTCAGTACTTC. This encodes CASSVQGLDIQYF.

The V gene is TRBV11-1, the J gene TRBJ1-4; no firm D call. The V end lost 3 bases, the J end lost 7 bases, and 18 bases lay between the germline ends. This CDR3 is built from 16 residues. The germline CDR1 and CDR2 sequences are SGHAT and FQDESV (reference sequence). In DNA form, the CDR3 reads TGTGCCAGCAGCTTTGTGAAGGGAGACCTTAGTGAAAAACTGTTTTTT. Its protein is CASSFVKGDLSEKLFF.

The chain couples TRBV13 to TRBJ1-3; 7 bases are shared with TRBD1. This CDR3 has 16 residues. Germline CDR1 PRHDT, CDR2 FYEKMQ (reference sequence). V was clipped by 5 bases and J by 1 base; unmatched bases: 8. CDR3 residues: CASSQQGSQSGNTIYF. CDR3 coding DNA: TGTGCCAGCAGCCAACAGGGGAGTCAATCTGGAAACACCATATATTTT.

This sequence joins TRBV5-5 and TRBJ1-5; D gene ambiguous. The germline gives CDR1 SGHKS, CDR2 YYEKEE (reference sequence). V was cut by 3 bases and J by 5 bases, with 12 bases left in between. The CDR3 contains 14 residues. The CDR3 protein is CASSYELMDQPQHF. The CDR3 DNA reads TGTGCCAGCAGCTATGAGCTAATGGATCAGCCCCAGCATTTT.

V and J are TRBV4-1 and TRBJ1-6; D ambiguous. Trimming left V 0 bases short and J 11 bases short, with 8 bases between. Looked up from germline, CDR1 is MGHRA and CDR2 is YSYEKL. The CDR3 runs 13 residues. Written as DNA, the CDR3 is TGCGCCAGCAGCCAAGAACTGGTGACACCCCTCCACTTT. This gives the protein CASSQELVTPLHF.

The rearrangement uses TRBV19 and TRBJ1-1, with unresolved D. The CDR3 sequence is 15 residues long. V was pared by 3 bases and J by 4 bases, with 15 bases between. CDR1 and CDR2 (germline): LNHDA, SQIVND (reference sequence). As DNA, the CDR3 is TGTGCCAGTAGTATCCCCGGGGTGGCTATCACTGAAGCTTTCTTT. This translates into CASSIPGVAITEAFF.

J is TRBJ2-3 and V is TRBV7-2, with 12 bases lining up with TRBD2. With V trimmed by 5 bases and J by 0 bases, 9 bases remained unmatched. Germline V gives CDR1 SGHTA, CDR2 FQGNSA. CDR3 length: 18 amino acids. The CDR3 coding sequence is TGTGCCAGCAGCCTTGGACTAGCGGGGAGCTCTAGCACAGATACGCAGTATTTT. Protein: CASSLGLAGSSSTDTQYF.

The chain recombines TRBV7-2 with TRBJ1-3; 9 bases fit TRBD1. Per germline, CDR1 SGHTA and CDR2 FQGNSA. The CDR3 contains 15 residues. Losses at the gene ends were 4 bases for V and 3 bases for J; bases not matched to a gene: 4. CDR3 sequence (DNA): TGTGCCAGCAGCTGGGACAGGGCCATTGGAAACACCATATATTTT. Translating it yields CASSWDRAIGNTIYF.

CDR3 amino acids: CASSLNGGRVSEQFF. The CDR3 nucleotides read TGTGCCAGCAGCTTAAACGGGGGGAGGGTCTCTGAGCAGTTCTTC. The rearrangement joins TRBV7-3 to TRBJ2-1; 7 positions agree with TRBD2. Germline V gene data show CDR1 as SGHTA and CDR2 as FQGTGA. The CDR3 has 15 amino acids. Trimming took 1 base from V and 9 from J; bases not matched to a gene: 9.

The gene calls are TRBV7-9 and TRBJ2-7; maybe TRBD1 (6 bases). Germline assignment: CDR1 SEHNR and CDR2 FQNEAQ (reference sequence). The V gene lost 5 bases and the J gene lost 1 base, with 9 bases spanning the gap. CDR3 size: 13 residues. CDR3 nucleotide sequence: TGTGCCAGCAGCGTCAGGGGATCCTACGAGCAGTACTTC. It encodes CASSVRGSYEQYF.

Worth noting for this clone: At one end the junction does not follow the germline gene, possibly because of a read error. The chain has TRBV5-1 and TRBJ1-1, with 7 bases aligning to TRBD1. The CDR3 extends over 15 amino acids. CDR1 and CDR2 (germline): SGHRS, YFSETQ. In DNA, the CDR3 is TGCGCCAACAGCATACGGACAGGATCTCCCACTGAAGCTTTCTTT. Amino acid sequence: CANSIRTGSPTEAFF.

This chain links TRBV3-1 (or the pseudogene TRBV3-2) with TRBJ1-2; a possible D gene is TRBD1 (5 bases). Germline V CDR1 and CDR2: LGHDT, YNNKEL (reference sequence). Trimming stripped 4 bases from V and 2 bases from J, with 14 bases between. This CDR3 spans 15 amino acids. The CDR3 nucleotides are TGTGCCAGCAGCCGCGGGGTCGGGGGGAACTATGGCTACACCTTC. Its protein is CASSRGVGGNYGYTF.

The V call is TRBV7-2, the J call TRBJ1-3; 8 nucleotides line up with TRBD1. V gave up 4 bases and J gave up 0 bases; unmatched junction bases: 11. The CDR3 sequence is 18 residues long. Germline assignment: CDR1 SGHTA and CDR2 FQGNSA. The CDR3 region is CASSSPGGALGSGNTIYF. The CDR3 DNA reads TGTGCCAGCAGCTCCCCAGGGGGCGCTTTGGGCTCTGGAAACACCATATATTTT.